A selection of T cell receptor beta chains follows, all from one sample in a study of OX40 agonist ivuxolimab in advanced cancers. The protocol was immunoSEQ multiplex PCR, while the TCRdb copy is restricted to in-frame clones and leaves out a portion. The sample consists of around 62,000 clones, 80% to 90% of them appearing once. This specimen was CD4+ or CD8+ T cells sorted from blood, taken in a trial of the OX40 agonist ivuxolimab. Receptors were obtained from an adult with an advanced solid tumor such as melanoma, head and neck, liver or kidney cancer. The CDR3 runs from the conserved cysteine through the conserved F or W. Fields, in order: D gene, J gene, clone size, V gene, CDR3 protein, CDR3 DNA. The D gene is left open where the match is weak. Rows may omit the clone size; those that give it use once, few, many or a size class.

TRBD2 | TRBJ2-2 | NA | TRBV5-5 | CASSPGAGGIPGELFF | TGTGCCAGCAGCCCCGGAGCGGGAGGGATCCCCGGGGAGCTGTTTTTT
NA | TRBJ2-3 | NA | TRBV7-5 | CARSRGTGGNKDTQYF | TGTGCCAGAAGCAGAGGGACTGGGGGAAATAAAGATACGCAGTATTTT
NA | TRBJ2-1 | few | TRBV15 | CATLKANEQFF | TGTGCCACCCTAAAGGCGAATGAGCAGTTCTTC
NA | TRBJ1-1 | NA | TRBV7-8 | CASSLAVGREAFF | TGTGCCAGCAGCTTAGCGGTGGGTAGGGAAGCTTTCTTT
TRBD2 | TRBJ2-1 | NA | TRBV28 | CASSLGLAGGGLWNEQFF | TGTGCCAGCTCCCTTGGGCTAGCGGGAGGGGGGTTGTGGAATGAGCAGTTCTTC
NA | TRBJ2-2 | medium-sized | TRBV4-2 | CASSQEGPGGETGELFF | TGTGCCAGCAGCCAAGAAGGGCCGGGGGGCGAGACCGGGGAGCTGTTTTTT
TRBD2 | TRBJ2-6 | NA | TRBV4-3 | CASSQGTVRTRLWANVLTF | TGCGCCAGCAGCCAAGGGACCGTTAGGACTAGACTCTGGGCCAACGTCCTGACTTTC
NA | TRBJ2-1 | NA | TRBV6-5 | CASSLLPSYNEQFF | TGTGCCAGCAGTCTACTACCCTCCTACAATGAGCAGTTCTTC
TRBD2 | TRBJ2-1 | NA | TRBV4-1 | CASSPVWTSGNIDEQFF | TGCGCCAGCAGCCCGGTTTGGACTAGCGGGAATATCGATGAGCAGTTCTTC
NA | TRBJ2-3 | NA | TRBV5-4 | CASSPISAPDTQYF | TGTGCCAGCAGCCCCATCTCAGCCCCAGATACGCAGTATTTT